The next 15 T cell receptor beta chains were all read from a single sample in a study of T-cell memory formation after mild COVID-19. TCRdb reprocessed the 5' RACE reads via MiXCR and lists one record per CDR3 protein. Here the sample spans 310,000 or so distinct CDR3 sequences, more than 15% being singletons. The sequenced sample consisted of PBMCs or a T cell subset sorted from them (not recorded which). The receptors shown here come from a man younger than 35 who had mild COVID-19 (a few samples of this study predate the infection). Cell type and time point are not known.

This clonotype turned up a few times. The V and J genes are TRBV6-1 and TRBJ2-7; no firm D call. Germline assignment: CDR1 MNHNS and CDR2 SASEGT. V was shortened by 1 base and J by 0 bases, with 10 bases between the two germline ends. The CDR3 runs 15 residues. CDR3 nucleotides: TGTGCCAGCAGTGAAGGACTGTTTAGCTCCTACGAGCAGTACTTC. Amino acid sequence: CASSEGLFSSYEQYF.

This chain joins TRBV14 and TRBJ2-7; TRBD2 might be the D (6 bases). Germline CDR1 and CDR2: SGHDN and FVKESK. The CDR3 has 16 residues. Trimming removed 4 bases at V and 1 base at J, with 17 bases between. CDR3 in DNA: TGTGCCAGCAGCCTAGCTCGGGGGTTGAAGTCCTACGAGCAGTACTTC. Protein: CASSLARGLKSYEQYF.

V and J are TRBV7-3 and TRBJ1-1; a weak D match, TRBD1 (6 bases). Germline V gene sequence: CDR1 SGHTA, CDR2 FQGTGA. CDR3 length: 14 amino acids. V shed 4 bases and J shed 2 bases, with 11 bases lying between them. CDR3 residues: CASSSGHTNTEAFF. The DNA of the CDR3 is TGTGCCAGCAGCTCGGGACATACAAACACTGAAGCTTTCTTT.

This clonotype was found a few times. V is TRBV6-6 and J is TRBJ1-1, with D unclear. V gave up 6 bases and J gave up 4 bases, with 12 bases separating them. The CDR3 has 13 residues. Germline CDR1 and CDR2: MNHNY and SVGAGI (reference sequence). The CDR3 here is CASREVRPTEAFF. As DNA, the CDR3 is TGTGCCAGCAGGGAGGTGAGACCCACTGAAGCTTTCTTT.

The chain links TRBV7-6 to TRBJ2-6, with a possible D match to TRBD1 (5 bases). Trimming took off 4 bases at V and 2 bases at J, with 12 bases between the two ends. Germline V gene lookup returns CDR1 SGHVS and CDR2 FNYEAQ. The CDR3 totals 16 residues. CDR3 sequence (DNA): TGTGCCAGCAGCTCAACGGTAGGGGCTGGGGCCAACGTCCTGACTTTC. Amino acids: CASSSTVGAGANVLTF.

This chain connects TRBV6-2 or TRBV6-3 to TRBJ2-5; D is uncertain. V was trimmed by 2 bases and J by 9 bases, leaving 16 bases between them. Germline assignment: CDR1 MNHEY and CDR2 SVGEGT. The CDR3 is 14 residues long. The CDR3 sequence is CASSYALLATSQYF. In nucleotides, the CDR3 is TGTGCCAGCAGTTACGCCCTCCTGGCTACGTCCCAGTACTTC.

The chain is built from TRBV6-1 and TRBJ2-7, with D unclear. V dropped 2 bases and J dropped 4 bases, with 6 bases sitting between them. Germline assignment: CDR1 MNHNS and CDR2 SASEGT. The CDR3 sequence is 12 residues long. The CDR3 DNA follows: TGTGCCAGCAGTGAATGGGGATACGAGCAGTACGTC. Translated, it gives CASSEWGYEQYV.

This rearrangement joins TRBV5-1 to TRBJ2-1; the D gene is possibly TRBD1 (5 bases). V dropped 0 bases and J dropped 2 bases, with 9 bases sitting between them. Germline CDR1 SGHRS, CDR2 YFSETQ. This CDR3 has 15 amino acids. DNA of the CDR3: TGCGCCAGCAGCTTGGGGCAGGGTCCCTACAATGAGCAGTTCTTC. The encoded protein is CASSLGQGPYNEQFF.

This rearrangement joins TRBV13 to TRBJ1-1; a weak D match, TRBD1 (6 bases). The length of the CDR3 is 14 residues. The germline V gene encodes CDR1 PRHDT and CDR2 FYEKMQ (reference sequence). The V and J ends lost 5 bases and 3 bases respectively, with 13 bases between them. DNA for the CDR3: TGTGCCAGCAGCCCCAGACAGGCCCACACTGAAGCTTTCTTT. It translates to CASSPRQAHTEAFF.

The genes are TRBV6-5 and TRBJ2-1; the D is unclear. In germline, CDR1 is MNHEY, CDR2 SVGAGI. The CDR3 runs 13 residues. V lost 6 bases to trimming and J lost 6 bases, with 12 bases between them. The CDR3 sequence is CASSLWRSNEQFF. CDR3 coding DNA: TGTGCCAGCAGCCTGTGGCGGAGCAATGAGCAGTTCTTC.

This clonotype was seen ten or more times. The chain has TRBV5-1 and TRBJ1-1, with unresolved D. The CDR3 is made up of 14 amino acids. Germline V gene lookup returns CDR1 SGHRS and CDR2 YFSETQ. The germline V and J ends were trimmed by 0 bases and 7 bases, with 13 bases remaining between them. This CDR3 is CASSLEVIGNEAFF. CDR3 nucleotides: TGCGCCAGCAGCTTGGAGGTGATAGGGAATGAAGCTTTCTTT.

This clonotype was recorded at least ten times. This CDR3 reads CATRGREGQETQYF. In nucleotides, the CDR3 is TGTGCCACCAGAGGGAGGGAAGGGCAAGAGACCCAGTACTTC. This chain joins TRBV10-3 and TRBJ2-5, with 7 bases aligning to TRBD2. The CDR3 is 14 residues long. The V and J ends lost 10 bases and 2 bases, in that order; junction bases with no gene match: 10. Germline CDR1 and CDR2: ENHRY and SYGVKD.

The CDR3 loop reads CSVRGAYNEQFF. CDR3 DNA: TGCAGCGTACGGGGGGCCTACAATGAGCAGTTCTTC. The chain combines TRBV29-1 with TRBJ2-1; TRBD2 matches at 7 bases. The V segment lost 6 bases and the J segment 2 bases; nucleotides outside the gene matches: 1. The length of the CDR3 is 12 residues. The germline V gene has CDR1 SQVTM and CDR2 ANQGSEA.

In its sample, this clonotype was seen many times. The chain combines TRBV9 with TRBJ1-4, with no clear D. V was trimmed by 4 bases and J by 8 bases, leaving 15 bases between them. CDR3 length equals 14 residues. Per germline, CDR1 SGDLS and CDR2 YYNGEE. The chain's CDR3 is CASSFGRGGEKLFF. The CDR3 DNA sequence: TGTGCCAGCAGCTTTGGACGGGGTGGAGAAAAACTGTTTTTT.

This clonotype was counted between two and nine times. The V call is TRBV7-2, the J call TRBJ2-5; the match to TRBD1 covers 12 bases. CDR1 SGHTA and CDR2 FQGNSA come from the germline V gene. CDR3 length equals 16 residues. J lost 5 bases, V lost 2 bases, and 6 bases had no gene match. The CDR3, as DNA: TGTGCCAGCAGCTTAATGGGACAGGGGGCTTGGGAGACCCAGTACTTC. Its protein product is CASSLMGQGAWETQYF. Full variable domain (rest looked up from reference TRBV7-2 and TRBJ2-5): GAGVSQSPSNKVTEKGKDVELRCDPISGHTALYWYRQSLGQGLEFLIYFQGNSAPDKSGLPSDRFSAERTGGSVSTLTIQRTQQEDSAVYLCASSLMGQGAWETQYFGPGTRLLVL.